One sample yielded the 14 T cell receptor beta chains listed below, sequenced in a study of identical twins. TCRdb passed the 5' RACE reads through MiXCR, listing each CDR3 protein once. Here the sample spans about 200,000 distinct CDR3 sequences, around 9.6% being singletons. The sample taken for sequencing was memory (CD45RO+) T cells sorted from blood. The receptors stem from a woman aged 18-35 years in good health.

This clonotype was observed a handful of times. This chain connects TRBV20-1 to TRBJ2-1, with 10 bases matching TRBD2. Germline V lookup: CDR1 DFQATT, CDR2 SNEGSKA (reference sequence). This CDR3 region has 17 residues. V lost 3 bases to trimming and J lost 10 bases; unmatched junction nucleotides: 18. This CDR3 reads CSARTFLSSGRTWEQFF. The CDR3 DNA follows: TGCAGTGCTAGGACCTTCCTTTCTAGCGGGAGAACGTGGGAGCAGTTCTTC.

This clonotype was detected ten times or more. The chain links TRBV20-1 to TRBJ2-3; a weak D match, TRBD2 (5 bases). Trimming pared 5 bases from V and 4 bases from J, leaving 13 bases between. The CDR3 totals 13 residues. Germline lookup yields CDR1 DFQATT and CDR2 SNEGSKA (reference sequence). This CDR3 is CSAPLVGADTQYF. DNA of the CDR3: TGCAGTGCTCCATTAGTGGGAGCAGATACGCAGTATTTT.

This chain uses TRBV3-1 with TRBJ2-1; 8 nucleotides agree with TRBD2. This CDR3 has 15 amino acids. Germline V gene sequence: CDR1 LGHDT, CDR2 YNNKEL (reference sequence). With V trimmed by 3 bases and J by 6 bases, 7 bases remained unmatched. The CDR3 region is CASSQVSGTGNEQFF. For the CDR3, the DNA is TGTGCCAGCAGCCAGGTTAGCGGGACCGGCAATGAGCAGTTCTTC.

The chain links TRBV20-1 to TRBJ2-5; tentative D call: TRBD2 (6 bases). The CDR3 has 14 amino acids. Germline V CDR1 and CDR2: DFQATT, SNEGSKA (reference sequence). V was clipped by 6 bases and J by 4 bases, with 18 bases between them. In DNA form, the CDR3 reads TGCAGTGCCGGCCCCGCTAGCGCGCGAGAGACCCAGTACTTC. Translation gives CSAGPASARETQYF.

The chain recombines TRBV20-1 with TRBJ1-4; D is unclear. CDR3 length: 13 amino acids. V was clipped by 1 base and J by 4 bases, with 7 bases between them. CDR1 and CDR2 from the germline V gene are DFQATT and SNEGSKA (reference sequence). CDR3 amino acids: CSARGPYNEKLFF. In nucleotides, the CDR3 is TGCAGTGCTAGAGGACCATATAATGAAAAACTGTTTTTT.

The chain carries TRBV12-3 or TRBV12-4 and TRBJ2-5; TRBD2 aligns across 7 bases. The CDR3 runs to 15 residues. J gave up 5 bases and V 1 base, and 7 bases lay outside the gene matches. The CDR3 nucleotides are TGTGCCAGCAGTTTAGGCGGGAGCGGAATGGAGACCCAGTACTTC. Protein sequence: CASSLGGSGMETQYF.

This clonotype was counted a few times. This chain uses TRBV7-2 with TRBJ2-3, with D unresolved. The length of the CDR3 is 14 residues. Trimming removed 5 bases at V and 0 bases at J, with 9 bases between. The germline CDR1 and CDR2 sequences are SGHTA and FQGNSA. The CDR3, as DNA: TGTGCCAGCAGCCCCCGAATTAGCACAGATACGCAGTATTTT. Amino acids: CASSPRISTDTQYF.

This chain links TRBV2 with TRBJ2-7, with 9 bases fitting TRBD1. The trim removed 6 bases at V and 0 bases at J, leaving 3 bases unmatched. This CDR3 is built from 14 residues. The V gene's germline CDR1 is SNHLY and CDR2 FYNNEI. This CDR3 reads CASRGQGSSYEQYF. Written as DNA, the CDR3 is TGTGCCAGCAGGGGACAGGGCAGCTCCTACGAGCAGTACTTC. The full variable domain, completed using reference TRBV2 and TRBJ2-7, is EPEVTQTPSHQVTQMGQEVILRCVPISNHLYFYWYRQILGQKVEFLVSFYNNEISEKSEIFDDQFSVERPDGSNFTLKIRSTKLEDSAMYFCASRGQGSSYEQYFGPGTRLTVT.

There are a few counts of this clonotype. The chain links TRBV5-6 to TRBJ2-7; 7 positions agree with TRBD1. Germline CDR1 SGHDT, CDR2 YYEEEE. V gave up 4 bases and J gave up 0 bases; unmatched junction bases: 7. There are 15 residues in the CDR3. For the CDR3, the DNA is TGTGCCAGCAGCCTCGGACAGGCGCACTCCTACGAGCAGTACTTC. Amino acid sequence: CASSLGQAHSYEQYF.

This chain joins TRBV12-3 or TRBV12-4 and TRBJ2-2, with TRBD1 identical over 8 bases. This CDR3 region has 16 residues. V dropped 5 bases and J dropped 7; count of bases not matched to a gene: 12. CDR3 protein: CASSGPWQGAGGELFF. DNA for the CDR3: TGTGCCAGCAGTGGGCCTTGGCAGGGGGCTGGCGGGGAGCTGTTTTTT.

This clonotype appeared many times. V is TRBV2 and J is TRBJ1-6; no firm D call. The CDR3 is made up of 14 amino acids. Per germline, CDR1 SNHLY and CDR2 FYNNEI. V lost 4 bases to trimming and J lost 9 bases, with 13 bases between them. For the CDR3, the DNA is TGTGCCAGCAGTGGGAACACTCAAGGTTCACCCCTCCACTTT. Translation gives CASSGNTQGSPLHF.

The chain carries TRBV9 and TRBJ2-3; D uncertain. CDR3 size: 13 residues. V lost 8 bases to trimming and J lost 6 bases, with 16 bases between them. Germline V lookup: CDR1 SGDLS, CDR2 YYNGEE. The chain's CDR3 is CASCLGPKDTQYF. CDR3 DNA: TGTGCCAGTTGCCTTGGTCCCAAGGATACGCAGTATTTT. Based on the CDR3 plus reference TRBV9 and TRBJ2-3, the full variable domain is DSGVTQTPKHLITATGQRVTLRCSPRSGDLSVYWYQQSLDQGLQFLIQYYNGEERAKGNILERFSAQQFPDLHSELNLSSLELGDSALYFCASCLGPKDTQYFGPGTRLTVL.

The chain carries TRBV20-1 and TRBJ2-3, with TRBD1 matching 9 bases. The CDR3 has 15 amino acids. Trimming at V came to 2 bases and at J to 2 bases, leaving 5 bases not matched to a gene. Germline V gives CDR1 DFQATT, CDR2 SNEGSKA (reference sequence). The CDR3 nucleotides are TGCAGTGCTAGAATCGGGGACAGGGACACAGATACGCAGTATTTT. Protein sequence: CSARIGDRDTDTQYF.

The chain couples TRBV20-1 to TRBJ2-7; 7 nucleotides agree with TRBD1. V lost 0 bases and J lost 1; bases outside the gene matches: 6. The CDR3 spans 15 residues. CDR1 DFQATT and CDR2 SNEGSKA come from the germline V gene (reference sequence). The CDR3 sequence: CSARDHGQVSYEQYF. The CDR3 nucleotides read TGCAGTGCTAGAGATCATGGACAGGTTTCCTACGAGCAGTACTTC.